Listed below are T cell receptor beta chains from one sample, sequenced in a study of early T cells in non-severe SARS-CoV-2 infection. TCRdb ran MiXCR on the 5' RACE reads and lists one entry per CDR3 protein. The sample includes fewer than 30,000 distinct CDR3 sequences, around 4% of them seen just once. Specimen: whole blood. These receptor sequences come from an adult who was a healthcare worker with PCR-confirmed SARS-CoV-2 infection or an uninfected control (not recorded which). The CDR3 runs from the conserved cysteine through the conserved F or W. Each record gives: clone size, D gene, J gene, V gene, CDR3 DNA, CDR3 protein. A D gene is named only where the DNA matches it firmly. Rows give clone size only sometimes, using once, few, many, or a class for an expanded clone.

>many|.|TRBJ1-3|TRBV18
TGTGCCAGCTCACACGGACCAATCCCCGGAAACACCATATATTTT
CASSHGPIPGNTIYF
>.|TRBD2|TRBJ2-3|TRBV29-1
TGCAGCGTTGAGGTAGCGGGAGGGCCACCAGATACGCAGTATTTT
CSVEVAGGPPDTQYF
>many|.|TRBJ2-1|TRBV9
TGTGCCAGCAGCGGATCGGGGCCCTACAATGAGCAGTTCTTC
CASSGSGPYNEQFF
>many|TRBD1|TRBJ2-1|TRBV12-3/TRBV12-4
TGTGCCAGCAGTTCCCGGGACAGGGGTTACAATGAGCAGTTCTTC
CASSSRDRGYNEQFF
>medium-sized|.|TRBJ2-7|TRBV5-4
TGCGCCAGCAGCTTGGGGGGCTACGAGCAGTACTTC
CASSLGGYEQYF
>.|.|TRBJ2-1|TRBV2
TGTGCCAGCAGTTTCGCCAACAATGAGCAGTTCTTC
CASSFANNEQFF
>many|.|TRBJ2-1|TRBV5-5
TGTGCCAGCAGCTTGCGTCAGGGAAGTAGCTCCTACAATGAGCAGTTCTTC
CASSLRQGSSSYNEQFF
>many|TRBD2|TRBJ2-3|TRBV6-1
TGTGCCAGCAGTGAGCTTAGCGGGGGCAACACAGATACGCAGTATTTT
CASSELSGGNTDTQYF
>many|.|TRBJ2-1|TRBV19
TGTGCCAGTAGTAAATCGTCAGGGATTCCTATTCATGAGCAGTTCTTC
CASSKSSGIPIHEQFF
>few|.|TRBJ1-1|TRBV3-1
TGTGCCAGCAGCCAATCGGTATTAGGGACTGAAGCTTTCTTT
CASSQSVLGTEAFF
>many|.|TRBJ1-5|TRBV21-1
TGTGCCAGCAGCAATAGAAGACATCTATACCCGCAGCCCCAGCATTTT
CASSNRRHLYPQPQHF
>many|TRBD1|TRBJ1-1|TRBV12-3/TRBV12-4
TGTGCCAGCAGGCCAGACAGGGCCGACACTGAAGCTTTCTTT
CASRPDRADTEAFF
>few|.|TRBJ2-4|TRBV11-2
TGTGCCAGCAGTCCCGGTACTCACATTCAGTACTTC
CASSPGTHIQYF
>many|TRBD2|TRBJ2-3|TRBV6-4
TGTGCCAGCAGTGACTCGCGGGAGACAGATACGCAGTATTTT
CASSDSRETDTQYF
>.|TRBD1|TRBJ2-3|TRBV18
TGTGCCAGCTCCCCGACAGGGGGCACAGATACGCAGTATTTT
CASSPTGGTDTQYF
>many|TRBD2|TRBJ2-1|TRBV2
TGTGCCAGCAGCCCGTCACTAGCGGGAGGATCCTACAATGAGCAGTTCTTC
CASSPSLAGGSYNEQFF
>many|.|TRBJ2-4|TRBV21-1
TGTGCCAGCAGCAAAAAAGGACGGGGGTGTTTAAACATTCAGTACTTC
CASSKKGRGCLNIQYF